The clone carrying this T cell receptor (beta chain) occurred many times. Its antigen is unidentified. This sample was included in a study of T-cell memory formation after mild COVID-19. Findings and limits, study-wide: Pre-infection memory contained some responding clones, which suggested that cross-reactive memory had joined.

MiXCR was run by TCRdb on the 5' RACE reads, yielding one entry per CDR3 protein. The data contain 100,000 to 150,000 distinct CDR3 sequences, roughly 6.2% of them singletons. The V end lost 4 bases, the J end lost 6 bases, and 13 bases lay between the germline ends. CDR3 length: 14 amino acids. Germline lookup yields CDR1 MNHEY and CDR2 SVGEGT. The rearrangement uses TRBV6-2 or TRBV6-3 and TRBJ1-5, with unresolved D. The sample taken for sequencing was PBMCs or a T cell subset sorted from them (not recorded which). The clonotype was recovered from an adult woman who had mild COVID-19 (a few samples of this study predate the infection). Cell type and time point are not known. CDR3: CASSLGTRVQPQHF. DNA of the CDR3: TGTGCCAGCAGTTTGGGAACAAGGGTTCAGCCCCAGCATTTT.